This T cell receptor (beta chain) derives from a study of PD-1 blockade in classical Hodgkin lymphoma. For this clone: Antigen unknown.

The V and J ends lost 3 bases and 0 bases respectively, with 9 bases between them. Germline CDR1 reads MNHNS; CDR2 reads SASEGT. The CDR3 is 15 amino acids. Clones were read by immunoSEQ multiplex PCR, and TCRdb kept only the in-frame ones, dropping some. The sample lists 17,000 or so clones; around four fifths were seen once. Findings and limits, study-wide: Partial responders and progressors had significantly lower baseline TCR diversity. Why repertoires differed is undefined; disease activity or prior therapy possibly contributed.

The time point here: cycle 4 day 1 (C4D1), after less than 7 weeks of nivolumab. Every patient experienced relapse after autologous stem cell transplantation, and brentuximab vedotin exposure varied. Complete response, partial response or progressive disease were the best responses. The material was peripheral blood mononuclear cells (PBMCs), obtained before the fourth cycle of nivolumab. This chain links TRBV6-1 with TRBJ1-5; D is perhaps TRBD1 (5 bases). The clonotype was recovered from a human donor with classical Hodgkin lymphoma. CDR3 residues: CASSETVYSNQPQHF. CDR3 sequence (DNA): TGTGCCAGCAGTGAGACAGTTTATAGCAATCAGCCCCAGCATTTT.